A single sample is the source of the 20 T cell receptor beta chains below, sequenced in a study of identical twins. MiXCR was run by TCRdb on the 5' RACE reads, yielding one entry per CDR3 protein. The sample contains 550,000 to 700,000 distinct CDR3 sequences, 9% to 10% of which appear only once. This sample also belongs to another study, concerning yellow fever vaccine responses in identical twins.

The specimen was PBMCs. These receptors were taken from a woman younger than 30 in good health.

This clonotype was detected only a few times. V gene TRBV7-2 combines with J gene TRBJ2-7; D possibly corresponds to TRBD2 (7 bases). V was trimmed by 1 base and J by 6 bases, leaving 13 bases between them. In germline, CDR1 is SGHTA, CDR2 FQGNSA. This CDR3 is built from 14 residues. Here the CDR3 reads CASSLEGGLGEQYF. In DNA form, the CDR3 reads TGTGCCAGCAGCTTAGAGGGGGGGCTAGGCGAGCAGTACTTC.

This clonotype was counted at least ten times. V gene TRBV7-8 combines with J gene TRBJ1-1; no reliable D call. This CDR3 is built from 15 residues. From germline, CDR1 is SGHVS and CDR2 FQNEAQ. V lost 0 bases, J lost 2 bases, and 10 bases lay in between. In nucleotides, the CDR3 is TGTGCCAGCAGCTTAGCCTTCTATGGTAACACTGAAGCTTTCTTT. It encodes CASSLAFYGNTEAFF.

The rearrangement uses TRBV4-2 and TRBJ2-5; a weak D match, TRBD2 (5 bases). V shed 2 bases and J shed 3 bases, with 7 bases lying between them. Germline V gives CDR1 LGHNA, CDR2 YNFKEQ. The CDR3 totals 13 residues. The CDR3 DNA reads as TGTGCCAGCAGCCAAACCGGGGAAGAGACCCAGTACTTC. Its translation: CASSQTGEETQYF.

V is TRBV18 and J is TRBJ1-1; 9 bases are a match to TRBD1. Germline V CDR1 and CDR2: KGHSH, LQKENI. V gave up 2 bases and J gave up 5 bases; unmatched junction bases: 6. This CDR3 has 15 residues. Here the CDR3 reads CASSPSTGGRTEAFF. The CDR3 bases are TGTGCCAGCTCACCATCCACAGGGGGCCGGACTGAAGCTTTCTTT.

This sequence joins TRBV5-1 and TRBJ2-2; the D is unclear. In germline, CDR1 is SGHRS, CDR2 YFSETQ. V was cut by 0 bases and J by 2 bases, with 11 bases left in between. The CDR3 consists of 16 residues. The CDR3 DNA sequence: TGCGCCAGCAGCTTGGCTTCGGAAAAAAACACCGGGGAGCTGTTTTTT. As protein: CASSLASEKNTGELFF. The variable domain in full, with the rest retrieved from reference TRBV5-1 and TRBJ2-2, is KAGVTQTPRYLIKTRGQQVTLSCSPISGHRSVSWYQQTPGQGLQFLFEYFSETQRNKGNFPGRFSGRQFSNSRSEMNVSTLELGDSALYLCASSLASEKNTGELFFGEGSRLTVL.

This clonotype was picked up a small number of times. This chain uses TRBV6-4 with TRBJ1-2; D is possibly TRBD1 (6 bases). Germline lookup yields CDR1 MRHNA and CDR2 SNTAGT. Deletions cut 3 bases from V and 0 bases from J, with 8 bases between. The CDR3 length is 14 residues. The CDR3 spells CASSERTANYGYTF. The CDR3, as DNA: TGTGCCAGCAGTGAGAGGACAGCTAACTATGGCTACACCTTC.

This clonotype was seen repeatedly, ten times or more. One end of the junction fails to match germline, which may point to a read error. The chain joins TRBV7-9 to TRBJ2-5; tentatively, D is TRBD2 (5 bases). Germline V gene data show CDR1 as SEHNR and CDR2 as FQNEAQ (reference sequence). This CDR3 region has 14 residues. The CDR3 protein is CASSLAGPQETQYF. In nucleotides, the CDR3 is TGTGCCAGCAGCCTAGCTGGCCCCCAAGAGACCCAGTACTTC. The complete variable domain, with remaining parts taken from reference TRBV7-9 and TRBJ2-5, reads DTGVSQNPRHKITKRGQNVTFRCDPISEHNRLYWYRQTLGQGPEFLTYFQNEAQLEKSRLLSDRFSAERPKGSFSTLEIQRTEQGDSAMYLCASSLAGPQETQYFGPGTRLLVL.

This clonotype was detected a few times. CDR3 sequence: CAISDPGTSGGHEQYF. CDR3 nucleotide sequence: TGTGCCATCAGTGACCCTGGGACTAGCGGGGGCCACGAGCAGTACTTC. This chain links TRBV10-3 with TRBJ2-7; 14 bases are a match to TRBD2. The CDR3 totals 16 residues. Germline assignment: CDR1 ENHRY and CDR2 SYGVKD. J lost 5 bases, V lost 3 bases, and 6 bases had no gene match.

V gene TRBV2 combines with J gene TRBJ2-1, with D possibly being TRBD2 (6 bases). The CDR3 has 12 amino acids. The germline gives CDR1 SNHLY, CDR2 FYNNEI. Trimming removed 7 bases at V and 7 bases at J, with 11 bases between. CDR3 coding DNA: TGTGCCAGCATTCTTGGGAGGAATGAGCAGTTCTTC. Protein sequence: CASILGRNEQFF. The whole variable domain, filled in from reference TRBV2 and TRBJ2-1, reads EPEVTQTPSHQVTQMGQEVILRCVPISNHLYFYWYRQILGQKVEFLVSFYNNEISEKSEIFDDQFSVERPDGSNFTLKIRSTKLEDSAMYFCASILGRNEQFFGPGTRLTVL.

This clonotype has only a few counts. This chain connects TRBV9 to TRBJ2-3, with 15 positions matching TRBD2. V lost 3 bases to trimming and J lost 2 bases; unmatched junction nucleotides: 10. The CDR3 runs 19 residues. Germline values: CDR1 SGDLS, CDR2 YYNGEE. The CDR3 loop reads CASSATGTSGGLITDTQYF. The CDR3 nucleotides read TGTGCCAGCAGCGCCACCGGGACTAGCGGGGGGCTAATCACAGATACGCAGTATTTT.

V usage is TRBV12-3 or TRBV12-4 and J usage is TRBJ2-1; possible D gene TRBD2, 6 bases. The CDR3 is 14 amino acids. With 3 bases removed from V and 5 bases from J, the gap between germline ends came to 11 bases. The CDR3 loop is CASSFWDSNNEQFF. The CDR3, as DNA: TGTGCCAGCAGTTTCTGGGACTCTAACAATGAGCAGTTCTTC.

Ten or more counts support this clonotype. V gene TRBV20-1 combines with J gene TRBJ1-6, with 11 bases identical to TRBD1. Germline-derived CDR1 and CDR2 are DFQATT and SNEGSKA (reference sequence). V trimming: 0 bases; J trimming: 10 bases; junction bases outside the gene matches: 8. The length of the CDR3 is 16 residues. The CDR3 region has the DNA TGCAGTGCTAGAGATCTTGGGACAGGGGGTTCGTCACCCCTCCACTTT. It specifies CSARDLGTGGSSPLHF.

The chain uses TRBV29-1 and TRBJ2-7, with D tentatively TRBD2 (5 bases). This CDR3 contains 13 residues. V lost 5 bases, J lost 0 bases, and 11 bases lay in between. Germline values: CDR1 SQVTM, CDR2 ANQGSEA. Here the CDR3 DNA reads TGCAGCGTTCTCCGACGGGACTCCTACGAGCAGTACTTC. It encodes CSVLRRDSYEQYF.

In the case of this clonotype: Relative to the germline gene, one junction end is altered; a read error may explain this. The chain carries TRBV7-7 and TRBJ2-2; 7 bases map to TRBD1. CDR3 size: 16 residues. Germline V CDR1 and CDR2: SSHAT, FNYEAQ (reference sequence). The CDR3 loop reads CASSLGDSESTGELFF. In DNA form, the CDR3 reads TGTGCTAGCAGCTTGGGGGACAGTGAGAGCACCGGGGAGCTGTTTTTT.

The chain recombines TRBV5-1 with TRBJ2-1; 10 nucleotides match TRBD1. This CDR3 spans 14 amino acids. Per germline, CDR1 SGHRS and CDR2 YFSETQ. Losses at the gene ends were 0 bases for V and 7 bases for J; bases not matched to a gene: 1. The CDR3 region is CASSLADRGNEQFF. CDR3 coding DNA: TGCGCCAGCAGCTTGGCGGACAGGGGGAATGAGCAGTTCTTC.

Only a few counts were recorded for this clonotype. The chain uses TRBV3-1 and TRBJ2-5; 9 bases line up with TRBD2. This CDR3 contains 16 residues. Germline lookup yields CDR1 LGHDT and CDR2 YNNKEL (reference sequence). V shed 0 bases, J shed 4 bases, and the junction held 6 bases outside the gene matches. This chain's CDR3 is CASSQEPSGKVETQYF. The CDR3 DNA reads TGTGCCAGCAGCCAAGAGCCTAGCGGGAAGGTAGAGACCCAGTACTTC.

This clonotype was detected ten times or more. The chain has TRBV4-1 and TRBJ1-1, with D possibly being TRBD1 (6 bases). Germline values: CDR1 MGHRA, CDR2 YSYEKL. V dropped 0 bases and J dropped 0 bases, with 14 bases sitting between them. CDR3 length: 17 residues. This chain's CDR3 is CASSQDLTGLMNTEAFF. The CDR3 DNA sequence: TGCGCCAGCAGCCAAGATCTGACAGGACTAATGAACACTGAAGCTTTCTTT.

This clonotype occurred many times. The CDR3 DNA sequence: TGCAGTGCTACTTTCAATGAGCAGTTCTTC. This gives the protein CSATFNEQFF. This rearrangement joins TRBV20-1 to TRBJ2-1; D uncertain. The CDR3 loop spans 10 amino acids. The V gene's germline CDR1 is DFQATT and CDR2 SNEGSKA (reference sequence). Trimming took 4 bases from V and 6 from J, leaving 4 bases between them.

The CDR3 loop is CASSGNPPSTDTQYF. CDR3 DNA sequence: TGTGCCAGCAGCGGGAACCCTCCTAGCACAGATACGCAGTATTTT. The rearrangement uses TRBV7-9 and TRBJ2-3; D remains unclear. The CDR3 extends over 15 amino acids. The V gene's germline CDR1 is SEHNR and CDR2 FQNEAQ (reference sequence). Trimming left V 5 bases short and J 0 bases short, with 12 bases between.

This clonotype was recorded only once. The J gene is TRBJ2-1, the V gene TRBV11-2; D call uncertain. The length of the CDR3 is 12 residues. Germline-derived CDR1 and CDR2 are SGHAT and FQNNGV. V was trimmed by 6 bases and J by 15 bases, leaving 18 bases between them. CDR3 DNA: TGTGCCAGCAGATTGACCTCGGCCAGCGTGTTCTTC. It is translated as CASRLTSASVFF.